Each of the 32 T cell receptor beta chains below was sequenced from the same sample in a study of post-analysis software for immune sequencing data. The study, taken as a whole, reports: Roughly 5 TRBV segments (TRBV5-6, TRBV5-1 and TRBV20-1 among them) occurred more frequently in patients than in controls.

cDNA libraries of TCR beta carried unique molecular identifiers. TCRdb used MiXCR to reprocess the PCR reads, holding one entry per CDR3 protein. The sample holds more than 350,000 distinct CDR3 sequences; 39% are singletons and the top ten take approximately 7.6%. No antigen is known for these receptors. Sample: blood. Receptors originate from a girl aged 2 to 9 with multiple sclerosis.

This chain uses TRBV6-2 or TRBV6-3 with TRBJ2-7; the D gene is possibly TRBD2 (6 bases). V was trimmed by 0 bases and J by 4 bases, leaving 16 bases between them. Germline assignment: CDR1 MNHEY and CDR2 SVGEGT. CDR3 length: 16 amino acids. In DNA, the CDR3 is TGTGCCAGCAGTTACTCGAGACGGGACTTAAAATACGAGCAGTACTTC. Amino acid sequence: CASSYSRRDLKYEQYF.

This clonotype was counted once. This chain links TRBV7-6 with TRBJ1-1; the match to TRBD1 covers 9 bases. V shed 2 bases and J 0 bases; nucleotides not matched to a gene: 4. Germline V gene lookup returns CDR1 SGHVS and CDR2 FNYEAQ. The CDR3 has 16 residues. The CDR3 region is CASSLLGTGLNTEAFF. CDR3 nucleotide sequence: TGTGCCAGCAGCTTATTAGGGACAGGGCTGAACACTGAAGCTTTCTTT.

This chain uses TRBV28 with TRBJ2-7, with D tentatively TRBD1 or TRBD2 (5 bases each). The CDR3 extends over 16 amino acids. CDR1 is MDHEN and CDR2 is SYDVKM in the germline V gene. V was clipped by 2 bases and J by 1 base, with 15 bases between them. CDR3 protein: CASSLARDPLSYEQYF. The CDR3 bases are TGTGCCAGCAGTTTAGCCAGGGACCCTTTGTCCTACGAGCAGTACTTC.

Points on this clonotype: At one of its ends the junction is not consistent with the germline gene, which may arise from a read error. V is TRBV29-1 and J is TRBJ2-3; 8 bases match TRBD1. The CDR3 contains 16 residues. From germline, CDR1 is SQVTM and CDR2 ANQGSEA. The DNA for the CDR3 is TGCAGCCTCCGGGGACAGGCAGACTCTAGCACAGGTACGCAGTATTTT. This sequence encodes CSLRGQADSSTGTQYF.

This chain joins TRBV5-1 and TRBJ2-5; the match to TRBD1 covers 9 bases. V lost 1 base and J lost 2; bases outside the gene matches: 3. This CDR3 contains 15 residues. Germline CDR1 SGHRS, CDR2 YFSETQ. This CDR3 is CASSLFGTGQETQYF. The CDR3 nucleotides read TGCGCCAGCAGCTTGTTTGGGACAGGGCAAGAGACCCAGTACTTC.

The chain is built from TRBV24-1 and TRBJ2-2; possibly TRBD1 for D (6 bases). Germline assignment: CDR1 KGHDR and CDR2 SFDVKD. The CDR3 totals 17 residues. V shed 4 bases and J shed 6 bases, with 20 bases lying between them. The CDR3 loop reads CATSDPTGQMLAGELFF. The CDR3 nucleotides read TGTGCCACCAGTGACCCCACCGGACAGATGCTTGCCGGGGAGCTGTTTTTT.

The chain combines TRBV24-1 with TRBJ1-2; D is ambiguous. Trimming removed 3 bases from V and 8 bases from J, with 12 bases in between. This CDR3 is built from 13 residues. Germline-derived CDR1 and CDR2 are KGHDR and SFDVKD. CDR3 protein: CATSDPMVGGYTF. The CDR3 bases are TGTGCCACCAGTGATCCTATGGTCGGAGGCTACACCTTC.

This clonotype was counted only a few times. CDR3 region: CASSIFSTRLSYNEQFF. The CDR3 bases are TGTGCCAGTAGTATATTCTCGACACGCCTCTCCTACAATGAGCAGTTCTTC. V and J are TRBV19 and TRBJ2-1; D gene uncertain. Germline V gene sequence: CDR1 LNHDA, CDR2 SQIVND (reference sequence). The CDR3 covers 17 residues. The germline V and J ends were trimmed by 2 bases and 0 bases, with 14 bases remaining between them.

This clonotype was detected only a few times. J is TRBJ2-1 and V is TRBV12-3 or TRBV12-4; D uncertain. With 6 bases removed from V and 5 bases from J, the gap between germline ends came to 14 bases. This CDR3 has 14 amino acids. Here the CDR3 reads CASSLAWKDNEQFF. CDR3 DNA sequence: TGTGCCAGCAGCTTGGCCTGGAAGGACAATGAGCAGTTCTTC.

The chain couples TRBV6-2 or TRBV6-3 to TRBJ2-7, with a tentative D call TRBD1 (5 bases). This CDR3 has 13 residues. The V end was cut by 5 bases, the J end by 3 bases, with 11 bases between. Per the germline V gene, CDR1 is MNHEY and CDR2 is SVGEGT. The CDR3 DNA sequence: TGTGCCAGCAGTCCCGGACACAGCTACGAGCAGTACTTC. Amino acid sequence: CASSPGHSYEQYF.

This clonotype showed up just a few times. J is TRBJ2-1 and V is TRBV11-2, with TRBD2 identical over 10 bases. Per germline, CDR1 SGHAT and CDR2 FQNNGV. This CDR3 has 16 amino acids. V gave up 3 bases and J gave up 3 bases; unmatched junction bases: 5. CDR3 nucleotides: TGTGCCAGCAGCTTCTCCGGGACTAGCGACTACAATGAGCAGTTCTTC. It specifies CASSFSGTSDYNEQFF.

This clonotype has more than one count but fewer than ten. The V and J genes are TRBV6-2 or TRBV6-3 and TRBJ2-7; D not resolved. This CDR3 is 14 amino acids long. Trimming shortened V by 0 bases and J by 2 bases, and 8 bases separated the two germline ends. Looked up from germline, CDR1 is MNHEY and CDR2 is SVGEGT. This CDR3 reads CASSYSGRPYEQYF. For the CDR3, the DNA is TGTGCCAGCAGTTACTCTGGGCGACCCTACGAGCAGTACTTC.

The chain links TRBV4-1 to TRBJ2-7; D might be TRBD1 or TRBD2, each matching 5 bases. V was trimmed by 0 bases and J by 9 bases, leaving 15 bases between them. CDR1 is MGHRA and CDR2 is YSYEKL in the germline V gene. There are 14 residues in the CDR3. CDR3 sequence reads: CASSQEGVSGTQYF. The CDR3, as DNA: TGCGCCAGCAGCCAAGAGGGTGTGTCAGGGACGCAGTACTTC.

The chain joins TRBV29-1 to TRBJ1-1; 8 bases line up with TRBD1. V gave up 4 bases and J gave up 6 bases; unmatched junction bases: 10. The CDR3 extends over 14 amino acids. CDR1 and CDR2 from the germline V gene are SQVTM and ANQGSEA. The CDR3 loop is CSVGVAGGAAEAFF. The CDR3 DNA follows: TGCAGCGTTGGAGTTGCAGGGGGCGCGGCTGAAGCTTTCTTT.

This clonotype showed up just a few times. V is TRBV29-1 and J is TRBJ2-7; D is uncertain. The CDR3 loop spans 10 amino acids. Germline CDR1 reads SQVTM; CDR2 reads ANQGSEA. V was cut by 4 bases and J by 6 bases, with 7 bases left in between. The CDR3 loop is CSVGSSEQYF. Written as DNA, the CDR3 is TGCAGCGTTGGGTCGAGCGAGCAGTACTTC.

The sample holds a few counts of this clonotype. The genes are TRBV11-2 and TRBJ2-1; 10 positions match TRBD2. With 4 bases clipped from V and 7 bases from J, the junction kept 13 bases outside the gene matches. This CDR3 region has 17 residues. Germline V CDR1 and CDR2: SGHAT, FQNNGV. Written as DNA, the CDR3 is TGTGCCAGCAGCTCCCCACCAGCGGGGGGGCTGGGGAATGAGCAGTTCTTC. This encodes CASSSPPAGGLGNEQFF.

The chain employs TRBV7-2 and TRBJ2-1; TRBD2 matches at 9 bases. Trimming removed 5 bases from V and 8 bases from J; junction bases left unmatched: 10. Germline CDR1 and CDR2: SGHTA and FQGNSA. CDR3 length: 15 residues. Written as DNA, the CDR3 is TGTGCCAGCAGCATTAGCGGGAGAGGGTGGGATGAGCAGTTCTTC. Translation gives CASSISGRGWDEQFF.

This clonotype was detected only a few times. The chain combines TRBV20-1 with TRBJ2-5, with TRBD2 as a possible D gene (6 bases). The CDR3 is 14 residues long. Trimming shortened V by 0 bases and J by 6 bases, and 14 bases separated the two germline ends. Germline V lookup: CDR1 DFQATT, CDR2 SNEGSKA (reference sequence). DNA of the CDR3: TGCAGTGCTAGAGATTGGCGGGATCGTCAGACCCAGTACTTC. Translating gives CSARDWRDRQTQYF.

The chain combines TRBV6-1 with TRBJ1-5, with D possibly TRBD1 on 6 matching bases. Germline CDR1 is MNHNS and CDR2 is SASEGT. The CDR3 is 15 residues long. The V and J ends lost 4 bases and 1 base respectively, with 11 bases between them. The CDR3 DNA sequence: TGTGCCAGCAGTGGGGGGACAAAAAGCAATCAGCCCCAGCATTTT. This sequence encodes CASSGGTKSNQPQHF.

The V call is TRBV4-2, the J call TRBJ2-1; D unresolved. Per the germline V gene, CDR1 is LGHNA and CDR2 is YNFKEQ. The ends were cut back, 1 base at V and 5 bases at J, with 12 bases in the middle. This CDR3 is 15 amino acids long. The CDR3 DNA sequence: TGTGCCAGCAGCCAAGGTCTCGGAGAGAACAATGAGCAGTTCTTC. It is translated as CASSQGLGENNEQFF.

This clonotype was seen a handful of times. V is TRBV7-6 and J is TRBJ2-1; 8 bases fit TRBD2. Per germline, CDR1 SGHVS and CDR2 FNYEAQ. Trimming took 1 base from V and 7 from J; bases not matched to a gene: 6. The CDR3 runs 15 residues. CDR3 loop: CASSLGWSSGNEQFF. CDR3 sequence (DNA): TGTGCCAGCAGCTTAGGGTGGTCTAGCGGGAATGAGCAGTTCTTC.

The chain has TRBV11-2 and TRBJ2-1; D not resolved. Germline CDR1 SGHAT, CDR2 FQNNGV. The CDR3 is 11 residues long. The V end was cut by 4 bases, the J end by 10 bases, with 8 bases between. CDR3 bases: TGTGCCAGCAGCTCCCGACGAGAGCAGTTCTTC. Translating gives CASSSRREQFF.

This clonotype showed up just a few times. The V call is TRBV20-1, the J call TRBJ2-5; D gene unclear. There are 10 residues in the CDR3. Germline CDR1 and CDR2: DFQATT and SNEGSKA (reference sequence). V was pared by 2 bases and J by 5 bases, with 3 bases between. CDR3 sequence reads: CSARYETQYF. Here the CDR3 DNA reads TGCAGTGCTAGATACGAGACCCAGTACTTC.

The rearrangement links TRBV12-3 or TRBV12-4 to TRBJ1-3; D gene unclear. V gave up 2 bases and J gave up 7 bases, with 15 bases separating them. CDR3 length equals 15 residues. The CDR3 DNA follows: TGTGCCAGCAGTTTAATCGGGTCAGGACGGAACACCATATATTTT. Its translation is CASSLIGSGRNTIYF.

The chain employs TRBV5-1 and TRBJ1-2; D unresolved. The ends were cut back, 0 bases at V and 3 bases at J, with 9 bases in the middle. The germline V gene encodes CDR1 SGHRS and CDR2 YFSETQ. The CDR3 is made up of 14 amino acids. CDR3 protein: CASSLAPGDYGYTF. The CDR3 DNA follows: TGCGCCAGCAGCTTGGCCCCAGGAGACTATGGCTACACCTTC.

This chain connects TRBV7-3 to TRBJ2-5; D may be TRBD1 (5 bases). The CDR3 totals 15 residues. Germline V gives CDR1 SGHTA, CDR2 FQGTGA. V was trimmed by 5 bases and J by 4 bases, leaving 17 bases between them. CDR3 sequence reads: CASSGKGVIGETQYF. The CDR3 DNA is TGTGCCAGCAGCGGCAAAGGGGTCATTGGAGAGACCCAGTACTTC.

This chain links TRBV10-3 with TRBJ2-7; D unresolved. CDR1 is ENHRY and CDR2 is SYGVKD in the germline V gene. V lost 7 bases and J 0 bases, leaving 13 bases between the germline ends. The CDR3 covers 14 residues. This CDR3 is CAINTYGVSYEQYF. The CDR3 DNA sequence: TGTGCCATCAATACCTACGGTGTCTCCTACGAGCAGTACTTC.

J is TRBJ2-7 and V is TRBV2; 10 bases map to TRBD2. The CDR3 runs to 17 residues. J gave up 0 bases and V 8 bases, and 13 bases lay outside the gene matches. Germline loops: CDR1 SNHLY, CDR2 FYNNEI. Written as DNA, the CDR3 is TGTGCCAGCTCAAACAGGGGCACTAGCGGGAACTCCTACGAGCAGTACTTC. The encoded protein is CASSNRGTSGNSYEQYF.

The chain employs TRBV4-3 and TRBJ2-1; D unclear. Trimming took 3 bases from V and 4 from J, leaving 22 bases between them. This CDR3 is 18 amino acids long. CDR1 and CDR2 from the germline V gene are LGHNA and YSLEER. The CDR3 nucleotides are TGCGCCAGCAGCCACATTAGACGGTCCGACGAATTGTACAATGAGCAGTTCTTC. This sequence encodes CASSHIRRSDELYNEQFF.

The CDR3 here is CSARDMTRTQPQHF. The CDR3 region has the DNA TGCAGTGCTAGAGATATGACGCGAACTCAGCCCCAGCATTTT. J is TRBJ1-5 and V is TRBV20-1; D remains ambiguous. The CDR3 covers 14 residues. Trimming shortened V by 0 bases and J by 6 bases, and 12 bases separated the two germline ends. CDR1 is DFQATT, CDR2 SNEGSKA, per germline (reference sequence).

The DNA of the CDR3 is TGCAGTGCTAGCCGTATTCTAGGGGACCACTACGGAGAGACCCAGTACTTC. Protein: CSASRILGDHYGETQYF. V and J are TRBV20-1 and TRBJ2-5; D assignment may be TRBD1 or TRBD2 (5 bases each). This CDR3 has 17 residues. Between the trimmed V and J ends, which lost 3 bases and 4 bases, there was a span of 24 bases. Germline values: CDR1 DFQATT, CDR2 SNEGSKA (reference sequence).

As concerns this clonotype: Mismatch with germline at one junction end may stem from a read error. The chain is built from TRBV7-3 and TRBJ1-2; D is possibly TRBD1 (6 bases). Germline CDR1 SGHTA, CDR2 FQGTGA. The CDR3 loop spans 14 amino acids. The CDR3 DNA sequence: TGTGCCAGCAGCGTAACGGACAGCGGTGGTGGCTACACCTTC. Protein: CASSVTDSGGGYTF.